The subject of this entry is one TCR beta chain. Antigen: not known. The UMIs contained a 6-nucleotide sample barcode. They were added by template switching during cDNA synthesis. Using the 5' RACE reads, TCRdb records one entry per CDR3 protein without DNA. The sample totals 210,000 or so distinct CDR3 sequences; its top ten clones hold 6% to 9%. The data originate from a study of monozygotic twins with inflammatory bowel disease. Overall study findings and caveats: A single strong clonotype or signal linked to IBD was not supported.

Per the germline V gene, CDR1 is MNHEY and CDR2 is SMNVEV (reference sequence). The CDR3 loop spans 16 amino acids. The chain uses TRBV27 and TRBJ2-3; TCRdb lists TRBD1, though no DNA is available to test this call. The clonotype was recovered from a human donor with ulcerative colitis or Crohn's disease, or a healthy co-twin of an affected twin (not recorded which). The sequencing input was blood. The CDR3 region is CASRPRGGLATDTQYF.